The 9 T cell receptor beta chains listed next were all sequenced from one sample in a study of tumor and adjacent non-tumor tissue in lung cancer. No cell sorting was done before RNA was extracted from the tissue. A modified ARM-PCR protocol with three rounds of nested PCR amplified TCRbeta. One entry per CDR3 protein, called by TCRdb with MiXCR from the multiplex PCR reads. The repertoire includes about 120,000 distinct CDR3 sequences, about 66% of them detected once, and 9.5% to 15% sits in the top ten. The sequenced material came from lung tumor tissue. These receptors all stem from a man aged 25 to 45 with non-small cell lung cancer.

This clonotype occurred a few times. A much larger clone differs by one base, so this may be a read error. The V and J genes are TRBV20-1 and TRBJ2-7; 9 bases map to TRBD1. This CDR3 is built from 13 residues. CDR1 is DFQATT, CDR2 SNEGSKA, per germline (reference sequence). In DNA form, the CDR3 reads TGCAATGCTAGGACAGGGGCTGGATACGAGCAGTACTTC. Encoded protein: CNARTGAGYEQYF.

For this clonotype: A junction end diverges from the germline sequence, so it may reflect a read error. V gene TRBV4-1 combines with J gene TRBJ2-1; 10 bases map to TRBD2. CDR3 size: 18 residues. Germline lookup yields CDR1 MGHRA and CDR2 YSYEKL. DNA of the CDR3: TGCGTCAGCAGCCATCCCGGGACTAGCGCAACCCCCTACAATGAGCGGTTCTTC. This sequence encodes CVSSHPGTSATPYNERFF.

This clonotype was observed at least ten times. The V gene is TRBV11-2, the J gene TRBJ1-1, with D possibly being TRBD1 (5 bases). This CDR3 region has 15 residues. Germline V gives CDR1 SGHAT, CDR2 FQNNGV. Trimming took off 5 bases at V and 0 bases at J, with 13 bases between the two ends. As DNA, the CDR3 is TGTGCCAGCAGCCTCGAGGCAGGGTTGAACACTGAAGCTTTCTTT. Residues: CASSLEAGLNTEAFF. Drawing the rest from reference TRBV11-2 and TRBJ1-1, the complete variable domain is EAGVAQSPRYKIIEKRQSVAFWCNPISGHATLYWYQQILGQGPKLLIQFQNNGVVDDSQLPKDRFSAERLKGVDSTLKIQPAKLEDSAVYLCASSLEAGLNTEAFFGQGTRLTVV.

CDR3 nucleotide sequence: TGCGCCAGCAGCCATGATTTTCGGGGGGCTCTGACAGATACGCAGTATTTT. Its translation: CASSHDFRGALTDTQYF. The rearrangement joins TRBV4-3 to TRBJ2-3; a possible D gene is TRBD2 (7 bases). Trimming took off 3 bases at V and 3 bases at J, with 19 bases between the two ends. This CDR3 has 17 amino acids. The germline V gene has CDR1 LGHNA and CDR2 YSLEER.

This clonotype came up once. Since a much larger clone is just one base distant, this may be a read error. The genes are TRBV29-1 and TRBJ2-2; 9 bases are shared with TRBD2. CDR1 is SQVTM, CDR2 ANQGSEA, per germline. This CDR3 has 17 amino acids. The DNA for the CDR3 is TGCAGCGTTGTGGGTGTGTCGCGGGGGGGCGACACCGGGAAGCTGTTTTTT. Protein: CSVVGVSRGGDTGKLFF.

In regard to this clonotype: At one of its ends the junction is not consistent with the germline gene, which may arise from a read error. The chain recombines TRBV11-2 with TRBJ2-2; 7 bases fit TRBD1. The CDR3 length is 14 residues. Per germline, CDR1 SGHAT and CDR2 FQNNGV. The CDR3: CASSLQTGTGELFF. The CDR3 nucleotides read TGCGCCAGCAGCTTACAGACAGGGACCGGGGAGCTGTTTTTT.

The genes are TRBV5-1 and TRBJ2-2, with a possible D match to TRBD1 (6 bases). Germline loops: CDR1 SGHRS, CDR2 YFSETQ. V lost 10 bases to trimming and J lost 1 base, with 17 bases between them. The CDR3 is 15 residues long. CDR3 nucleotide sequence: TGCGCCGGCAACTCGGGACACATGAACACCGGGGAGCTGTTTTTT. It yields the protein CAGNSGHMNTGELFF.

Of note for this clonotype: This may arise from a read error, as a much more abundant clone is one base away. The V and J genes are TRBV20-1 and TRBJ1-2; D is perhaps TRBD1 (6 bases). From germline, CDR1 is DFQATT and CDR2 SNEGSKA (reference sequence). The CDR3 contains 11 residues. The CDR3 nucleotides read TGCATTGCTAAGAACAGGGCTGGCTACACCTTC. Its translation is CIAKNRAGYTF.

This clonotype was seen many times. The CDR3 DNA sequence: TGCAGTGCTAGAGATCTTTCGGGGGGGATTGAAGCTTTCTTT. It encodes CSARDLSGGIEAFF. J is TRBJ1-1 and V is TRBV20-1, with D tentatively TRBD1 (5 bases). The CDR3 has 14 amino acids. Looked up from germline, CDR1 is DFQATT and CDR2 is SNEGSKA (reference sequence). Trimming left V 0 bases short and J 7 bases short, with 15 bases between.